Listed here is a single T cell receptor (beta chain). CDR3 size: 16 residues. Per the germline V gene, CDR1 is LNHNV and CDR2 is YYDKDF (reference sequence). Trimming stripped 0 bases from V and 7 bases from J, with 16 bases between. This specimen belongs to a study of response to subunit inactivated influenza vaccine. Each CDR3 protein gets one entry after TCRdb re-called the RT-PCR reads with MiXCR. The sample contains about 540,000 distinct CDR3 sequences, approximately 24% of which appear only once. The same sample was also used in a study of T cells expressing NK-cell markers. From that second work: In generating TCR beta cDNA, 5'RACE template switching with UMIs was used. Sorted CD3+CD56+NKG2C+, CD3+CD56+NKG2C- and CD3+CD56-NKG2C+ T cells provided the TCR beta repertoires. Several experiments employed an anti-gamma-delta TCR antibody to confine sorting to alpha-beta TCR T cells. Dominant NKG2C+ clonotypes made up roughly 1.0-8% of CD8+ T cells in a handful of donors. One observes that, in a handful of donors, these clonotypes were also the leading ones within the CD3+CD56-NKG2C+ fraction.

Sequenced material: CD4+ T cells sorted from PBMCs, taken 12 days after vaccination. This sequence originates from a man aged 50 or older who received an inactivated influenza vaccine. The V gene is TRBV15, the J gene TRBJ1-5, with TRBD1 as a possible D gene (5 bases). CDR3 coding DNA: TGTGCCACCAGCAGAGATAATCAGGCCCAGGGACAGCCCCAGCATTTT. Its protein is CATSRDNQAQGQPQHF.